The present TCR beta chain was sequenced within a study of control samples from healthy donors and cancer patients. Between the trimmed V and J ends, which lost 5 bases and 4 bases, there was a span of 24 bases. The CDR3 consists of 18 residues. The V gene's germline CDR1 is SGHAT and CDR2 FQNNGV. Generated by immunoSEQ multiplex PCR, the TCRdb table keeps only in-frame clones and is missing some. The sample carries approximately 160,000 clones, roughly 94% recorded once. The chain has TRBV11-2 and TRBJ2-1; TRBD1 or TRBD2 may be the D gene (5 bases each). Sequenced sample: blood. This sequence was found in a woman aged 18-30 years in good health. CDR3 in amino acids: CASSPKTGTWGLYNEQFF. CDR3 bases: TGTGCCAGCAGCCCAAAAACCGGGACCTGGGGCTTATACAATGAGCAGTTCTTC.